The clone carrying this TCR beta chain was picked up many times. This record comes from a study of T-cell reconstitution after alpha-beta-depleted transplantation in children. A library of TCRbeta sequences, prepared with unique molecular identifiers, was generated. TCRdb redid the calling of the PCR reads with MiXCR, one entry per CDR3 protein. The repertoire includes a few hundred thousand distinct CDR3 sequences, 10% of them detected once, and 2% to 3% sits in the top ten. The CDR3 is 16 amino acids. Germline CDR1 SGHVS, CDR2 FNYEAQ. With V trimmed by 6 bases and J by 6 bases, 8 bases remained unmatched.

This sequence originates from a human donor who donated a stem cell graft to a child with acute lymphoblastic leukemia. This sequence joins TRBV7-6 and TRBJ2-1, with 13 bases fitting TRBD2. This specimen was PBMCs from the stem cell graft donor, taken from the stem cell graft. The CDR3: CASSELAGGLINEQFF. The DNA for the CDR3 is TGTGCCAGCAGTGAACTAGCGGGAGGGCTTATCAATGAGCAGTTCTTC.